What follows are 2 T cell receptor beta chains derived from one specimen sequenced in a study of T cell clonality in common variable immunodeficiency. Overall study results and limits: Fewer deletions and N-nucleotide insertions were reportedly seen in common variable immunodeficiency TCR beta sequences.

These receptors have no known antigen. TCRdb's table, derived via immunoSEQ multiplex PCR, lists solely in-frame clones and lacks some. Recorded here are about 33,000 clones, none singletons. The sequenced material came from peripheral blood mononuclear cells. The origin of the receptors is a human donor with common variable immunodeficiency.

The table lists this clone with a few counts. The CDR3 end is not reached by the read, which stops 3 residues before it; the germline J gene fills it in. V and J are TRBV30 and TRBJ2-2; weak D call: TRBD1 (6 bases). The CDR3 covers 16 residues. Germline CDR1 and CDR2: GTSNPN and SVGIG (reference sequence). The germline V and J ends were trimmed by 0 bases and 0 bases, with 11 bases remaining between them. CDR3 loop: CAWSVSDSSNTGELFF. The DNA read from the CDR3 is TGTGCCTGGAGTGTATCGGACAGCTCGAACACCGGGGAG.

The sample holds a few counts of this clone. The read finishes 3 residues shy of the CDR3 end, and the germline J gene is used to complete it. The chain joins TRBV6-1 to TRBJ2-3; 8 nucleotides align to TRBD2. Germline CDR1 and CDR2: MNHNS and SASEGT. The CDR3 consists of 16 residues. V gave up 4 bases and J gave up 0 bases; unmatched junction bases: 6. The CDR3: CASSGRLAPSTDTQYF. The sequenced part of the CDR3 DNA is TGTGCCAGCAGTGGTCGACTAGCGCCAAGCACAGATACG.